These 31 T cell receptor beta chains were all obtained from the same sample, sequenced in a study of regulatory T cells in long-lasting Graves disease. Time point denoted: persistent/refractory GD, antithyroid drugs over 5 years with positive TRAb. RNA extracted from PBMCs served as the sequencing template. Arm-PCR of CDR3 regions with iRepertoire HTBI primers generated TCR beta libraries. Each CDR3 protein gets one entry after TCRdb re-called the multiplex PCR reads with MiXCR. The sample has about 470,000 distinct CDR3 sequences, roughly 20% seen once; the top ten hold 7% to 9.5%. This material consisted of peripheral blood mononuclear cells (PBMCs), taken when the disease was refractory, from a patient treated with antithyroid drugs. All receptors derive from a female donor with Graves disease.

About this clonotype: Its ends do not fully match the called genes, so a read error is possible. This rearrangement joins TRBV6-2 or TRBV6-3 to TRBJ1-3; TRBD1 might be the D (6 bases). This CDR3 is 15 amino acids long. The germline V gene has CDR1 MNHEY and CDR2 SVGEGT. The DNA of the CDR3 is TGTGCCAGCAGTTACTCAGCAGGGGCTGGAAGCACCATATATTTT. This translates into CASSYSAGAGSTIYF.

The chain employs TRBV14 and TRBJ2-7; D remains unclear. Looked up from germline, CDR1 is SGHDN and CDR2 is FVKESK. V gave up 4 bases and J gave up 5 bases, with 12 bases separating them. The CDR3 extends over 13 amino acids. CDR3 sequence (DNA): TGTGCCAGCAGCCTCCCCCTGGCGAACGAGCAGTACTTC. It yields the protein CASSLPLANEQYF.

This sequence joins TRBV19 and TRBJ2-7; 8 positions match TRBD2. The CDR3 is 14 residues long. V trimming: 3 bases; J trimming: 1 base; junction bases outside the gene matches: 2. Germline-derived CDR1 and CDR2 are LNHDA and SQIVND (reference sequence). CDR3 DNA: TGTGCCAGTAGTATCGAGCGGGGGTCCTACGAGCAGTACTTC. Residues: CASSIERGSYEQYF. The full variable domain, in which reference TRBV19 and TRBJ2-7 provide the parts outside the CDR3, is DGGITQSPKYLFRKEGQNVTLSCEQNLNHDAMYWYRQDPGQGLRLIYYSQIVNDFQKGDIAEGYSVSREKKESFPLTVTSAQKNPTAFYLCASSIERGSYEQYFGPGTRLTVT.

The chain combines TRBV7-9 with TRBJ1-2; TRBD1 might be the D (5 bases). The V end was cut by 2 bases, the J end by 3 bases, with 19 bases between. Germline lookup yields CDR1 SEHNR and CDR2 FQNEAQ (reference sequence). The CDR3 loop spans 17 amino acids. CDR3 in amino acids: CASSLMFQFGTDYGYTF. The CDR3 DNA reads as TGTGCCAGCAGCTTAATGTTTCAATTTGGGACGGACTATGGCTACACCTTC. The entire variable domain, with the rest obtained from reference TRBV7-9 and TRBJ1-2, is as follows: DTGVSQNPRHKITKRGQNVTFRCDPISEHNRLYWYRQTLGQGPEFLTYFQNEAQLEKSRLLSDRFSAERPKGSFSTLEIQRTEQGDSAMYLCASSLMFQFGTDYGYTFGSGTRLTVV.

This chain connects TRBV28 to TRBJ2-5; 9 bases line up with TRBD1. CDR3 length: 15 residues. Germline assignment: CDR1 MDHEN and CDR2 SYDVKM. The V and J ends lost 2 bases and 7 bases, in that order; junction bases with no gene match: 8. The CDR3 sequence is CASSLPGTGLGTQYF. CDR3 DNA sequence: TGTGCCAGCAGTTTACCGGGGACAGGGCTCGGGACCCAGTACTTC.

This clonotype was observed a few times. The chain employs TRBV3-1 and TRBJ2-5, with 15 nucleotides matching TRBD2. Germline V gives CDR1 LGHDT, CDR2 YNNKEL (reference sequence). The ends lost 7 bases at V and 7 bases at J; junction bases unmatched: 7. The CDR3 runs 15 residues. CDR3 bases: TGTGCCAGCACCCTAGGGACTAGCGGGAGGACGACCCAGTACTTC. It specifies CASTLGTSGRTTQYF.

In this sample, this clonotype turned up a few times. The chain employs TRBV20-1 and TRBJ1-1, with D unresolved. The CDR3 has 13 residues. Trimming stripped 2 bases from V and 2 bases from J, with 9 bases between. Germline CDR1 is DFQATT and CDR2 is SNEGSKA (reference sequence). CDR3 region: CSARSTENTEAFF. The CDR3 DNA reads TGCAGTGCTAGATCTACCGAAAACACTGAAGCTTTCTTT.

The chain links TRBV7-9 to TRBJ2-5; D possibly corresponds to TRBD1 (5 bases). This CDR3 is built from 16 residues. V was clipped by 5 bases and J by 1 base, with 17 bases between them. Germline-derived CDR1 and CDR2 are SEHNR and FQNEAQ (reference sequence). DNA of the CDR3: TGTGCCAGCAGCCTAACCCACGGCAGGGCCCAAGAGACCCAGTACTTC. This codes for CASSLTHGRAQETQYF.

The rearrangement links TRBV15 to TRBJ2-7; D is possibly TRBD1 (5 bases). Trimming removed 1 base from V and 3 bases from J, with 13 bases in between. The CDR3 loop spans 15 amino acids. CDR1 and CDR2 (germline): LNHNV, YYDKDF (reference sequence). For the CDR3, the DNA is TGTGCCACCAGCAGAGGATTGGGCAGGGACTACGAGCAGTACTTC. Encoded protein: CATSRGLGRDYEQYF.

The chain joins TRBV30 to TRBJ2-7, with TRBD1 identical over 9 bases. The V gene end was trimmed by 1 base and the J gene end by 6 bases; junction bases not matched to a gene: 4. The CDR3 has 13 residues. The germline gives CDR1 GTSNPN, CDR2 SVGIG (reference sequence). CDR3 loop: CAWSAHRGLEQYF. The CDR3, as DNA: TGTGCCTGGAGTGCCCACAGGGGGCTCGAGCAGTACTTC. The full variable domain, its missing parts supplied by reference TRBV30 and TRBJ2-7, is SQTIHQWPATLVQPVGSPLSLECTVEGTSNPNLYWYRQAAGRGLQLLFYSVGIGQISSEVPQNLSASRPQDRQFILSSKKLLLSDSGFYLCAWSAHRGLEQYFGPGTRLTVT.

In this sample, this clonotype turned up a few times. The chain links TRBV10-1 to TRBJ1-1; no firm D call. The CDR3 is made up of 14 amino acids. V shed 3 bases and J shed 4 bases, with 12 bases lying between them. Germline V gene lookup returns CDR1 WNHNN and CDR2 SYGVQD (reference sequence). The CDR3 sequence: CASSDGRNPTEAFF. CDR3 coding DNA: TGCGCCAGCAGTGATGGACGTAACCCCACTGAAGCTTTCTTT.

This rearrangement joins TRBV5-1 to TRBJ2-3; no firm D call. Trimming removed 4 bases from V and 2 bases from J, with 14 bases in between. CDR1 is SGHRS and CDR2 is YFSETQ in the germline V gene. The CDR3 is 15 amino acids. CDR3 protein: CASSPGFGPTDTQYF. Here the CDR3 DNA reads TGCGCCAGCAGCCCAGGTTTCGGACCCACAGATACGCAGTATTTT.

V is TRBV5-1 and J is TRBJ1-4; perhaps TRBD1 as D (6 bases). Trimming pared 3 bases from V and 8 bases from J, leaving 14 bases between. This CDR3 is 14 amino acids long. Germline V gives CDR1 SGHRS, CDR2 YFSETQ. The CDR3 DNA reads as TGCGCCAGCAGCTCCGGGGGCTCTCCCGAAAAACTGTTTTTT. It encodes CASSSGGSPEKLFF. The full variable domain, completed using reference TRBV5-1 and TRBJ1-4, is KAGVTQTPRYLIKTRGQQVTLSCSPISGHRSVSWYQQTPGQGLQFLFEYFSETQRNKGNFPGRFSGRQFSNSRSEMNVSTLELGDSALYLCASSSGGSPEKLFFGSGTQLSVL.

The V and J genes are TRBV6-2 or TRBV6-3 and TRBJ2-2; TRBD2 agrees at 14 bases. CDR1 is MNHEY and CDR2 is SVGEGT in the germline V gene. The CDR3 is made up of 18 amino acids. V lost 2 bases to trimming and J lost 4 bases; unmatched junction nucleotides: 6. CDR3 sequence: CASSYRPGLAGATGELFF. CDR3 coding DNA: TGTGCCAGCAGTTACCGCCCGGGACTAGCGGGAGCCACCGGGGAGCTGTTTTTT.

This clonotype was observed a handful of times. This sequence joins TRBV6-2 or TRBV6-3 and TRBJ2-7; TRBD1 or TRBD2 may be the D gene (5 bases each). The CDR3 covers 15 residues. CDR1 is MNHEY and CDR2 is SVGEGT in the germline V gene. V was clipped by 5 bases and J by 1 base, with 15 bases between them. The CDR3 sequence is CASSPHGTESYEQYF. CDR3 in DNA: TGTGCCAGCAGTCCTCACGGGACGGAATCCTACGAGCAGTACTTC.

V and J are TRBV7-9 and TRBJ1-3; D uncertain. Per the germline V gene, CDR1 is SEHNR and CDR2 is FQNEAQ (reference sequence). Trimming pared 3 bases from V and 9 bases from J, leaving 6 bases between. The length of the CDR3 is 11 residues. The CDR3 sequence: CASSLESTIYF. Written as DNA, the CDR3 is TGTGCCAGCAGCTTGGAGAGCACCATATATTTT.

This clonotype was counted at least ten times. The chain is built from TRBV19 and TRBJ2-2, with D perhaps matching TRBD2 (5 bases). The CDR3 spans 16 residues. The germline V and J ends were trimmed by 3 bases and 4 bases, with 15 bases remaining between them. Germline V gene lookup returns CDR1 LNHDA and CDR2 SQIVND (reference sequence). CDR3 DNA sequence: TGTGCCAGTAGTATTTCCCCCGGGATGAGCACCGGGGAGCTGTTTTTT. The encoded protein is CASSISPGMSTGELFF.

A few counts support this clonotype. The CDR3 DNA sequence: TGCAGTGCTAGGGGGGGTGAGGGGACGGTTCCCTACGAGCAGTACTTC. It yields the protein CSARGGEGTVPYEQYF. J is TRBJ2-7 and V is TRBV20-1, with D possibly matching TRBD2 (6 bases). V lost 3 bases and J lost 2, with 20 bases in between. The CDR3 runs 16 residues. In germline, CDR1 is DFQATT, CDR2 SNEGSKA (reference sequence).

This clonotype came up many times. This chain joins TRBV28 and TRBJ1-2; the D gene is possibly TRBD1 (5 bases). The CDR3 spans 16 residues. Germline loops: CDR1 MDHEN, CDR2 SYDVKM. V was shortened by 6 bases and J by 0 bases, with 17 bases between the two germline ends. As DNA, the CDR3 is TGTGCCAGCAGGCTTCCGGGACGGATAACTAACTATGGCTACACCTTC. Translated: CASRLPGRITNYGYTF.

This clonotype was picked up many times. This chain links TRBV2 with TRBJ1-1; 11 bases are a match to TRBD1. Germline V gene sequence: CDR1 SNHLY, CDR2 FYNNEI. This CDR3 is 16 amino acids long. V was pared by 7 bases and J by 4 bases, with 11 bases of the junction left unmatched. DNA of the CDR3: TGTGCCAGCACCCTTGGACAGGGGGCCTTGGCCACTGAAGCTTTCTTT. Amino acid sequence: CASTLGQGALATEAFF. Using reference TRBV2 and TRBJ1-1 for the parts outside the CDR3, the full variable domain is EPEVTQTPSHQVTQMGQEVILRCVPISNHLYFYWYRQILGQKVEFLVSFYNNEISEKSEIFDDQFSVERPDGSNFTLKIRSTKLEDSAMYFCASTLGQGALATEAFFGQGTRLTVV.

The chain has TRBV24-1 and TRBJ2-2; D is undetermined. The germline V gene has CDR1 KGHDR and CDR2 SFDVKD. This CDR3 has 13 amino acids. V shed 2 bases and J shed 8 bases, with 8 bases lying between them. CDR3 sequence reads: CATSDSLDGELFF. CDR3 nucleotides: TGTGCCACCAGTGATTCCCTAGATGGGGAGCTGTTTTTT.

This clonotype occurred a few times. The rearrangement links TRBV11-3 to TRBJ2-1, with D hard to call. Germline-derived CDR1 and CDR2 are SGHNT and YENEEA. Trimming shortened V by 8 bases and J by 10 bases, and 12 bases separated the two germline ends. CDR3 length equals 11 residues. The CDR3 protein is CASGIQQEQFF. The CDR3 nucleotides are TGTGCCAGCGGGATCCAGCAGGAGCAGTTCTTC.

Of note for this clonotype: This could be a read error, since a much larger clone is one nucleotide away. The gene calls are TRBV27 and TRBJ2-5; D is perhaps TRBD1 or TRBD2 (5 bases each). The CDR3 totals 16 residues. CDR1 is MNHEY and CDR2 is SMNVEV in the germline V gene (reference sequence). With 5 bases removed from V and 4 bases from J, the gap between germline ends came to 20 bases. The CDR3 is CASSKQWSRGRETQYF. In DNA form, the CDR3 reads TGTGCCAGCAGTAAACAATGGAGTAGGGGACGAGAGACCCAGTACTTC.

The CDR3 DNA sequence: TGTGCCAGCAGCCTAAACAGGGTCCACGGGGGCTACACCTTC. This codes for CASSLNRVHGGYTF. V gene TRBV13 combines with J gene TRBJ1-2; possibly TRBD1 for D (6 bases). The CDR3 is 14 residues long. The V end lost 5 bases, the J end lost 8 bases, and 18 bases lay between the germline ends. The germline CDR1 and CDR2 sequences are PRHDT and FYEKMQ (reference sequence).

This clonotype was picked up many times. V gene TRBV28 combines with J gene TRBJ2-5; maybe TRBD2 (5 bases). Trimming took 7 bases from V and 6 from J, leaving 18 bases between them. Germline V gene sequence: CDR1 MDHEN, CDR2 SYDVKM. The CDR3 spans 14 residues. As DNA, the CDR3 is TGTGCCAGCACCCTTGAGGGCAGAACGCAGACCCAGTACTTC. Its protein is CASTLEGRTQTQYF.

The table lists this clonotype with many counts. The chain employs TRBV30 and TRBJ1-5; no clear D gene. Trimming took 0 bases from V and 1 from J, leaving 7 bases between them. From germline, CDR1 is GTSNPN and CDR2 SVGIG (reference sequence). CDR3 length: 14 residues. The DNA of the CDR3 is TGTGCCTGGAGTGTATGGAGAAGCAATCAGCCCCAGCATTTT. This gives the protein CAWSVWRSNQPQHF.

In this sample, this clonotype turned up many times. The chain couples TRBV7-3 to TRBJ1-1, with 7 bases aligning to TRBD1. Looked up from germline, CDR1 is SGHTA and CDR2 is FQGTGA. The ends lost 5 bases at V and 8 bases at J; junction bases unmatched: 11. The CDR3 runs 14 residues. CDR3 amino acids: CASSPGTDQPEAFF. The DNA for the CDR3 is TGTGCCAGCAGCCCTGGGACAGACCAACCCGAAGCTTTCTTT.

This clonotype has more than one count but fewer than ten. The chain carries TRBV3-1 and TRBJ2-7, with 11 bases that match TRBD2. CDR3 size: 14 residues. The V gene's germline CDR1 is LGHDT and CDR2 YNNKEL (reference sequence). After removal of 2 bases from V and 7 bases from J, the junction contained 4 bases not matched to a gene. DNA of the CDR3: TGTGCCAGCAGCCAACTAGCGGGAGGAAGTGAGCAGTACTTC. Protein product: CASSQLAGGSEQYF.

This clonotype was seen ten or more times. The chain has TRBV28 and TRBJ2-4; D is perhaps TRBD1 or TRBD2 (5 bases each). Trimming took off 3 bases at V and 2 bases at J, with 14 bases between the two ends. The CDR3 consists of 16 residues. CDR1 is MDHEN and CDR2 is SYDVKM in the germline V gene. CDR3 region: CASSLMGDSTKNIQYF. CDR3 in DNA: TGTGCCAGCAGTTTGATGGGGGATTCGACCAAAAACATTCAGTACTTC.

This chain joins TRBV11-2 and TRBJ2-3; D not certain. Germline V CDR1 and CDR2: SGHAT, FQNNGV. V lost 5 bases and J 0 bases, leaving 9 bases between the germline ends. This CDR3 has 14 amino acids. CDR3 loop: CASSISHSTDTQYF. In nucleotides, the CDR3 is TGTGCCAGCAGCATATCACATAGCACAGATACGCAGTATTTT.

This clonotype is a singleton in its sample. The chain carries TRBV3-1 and TRBJ2-1, with 7 bases that match TRBD2. The CDR3 extends over 13 amino acids. Looked up from germline, CDR1 is LGHDT and CDR2 is YNNKEL (reference sequence). With V trimmed by 4 bases and J by 6 bases, 3 bases remained unmatched. Here the CDR3 reads CASSPGRSNEQFF. The CDR3 DNA reads as TGTGCCAGCAGCCCCGGGAGGAGCAATGAGCAGTTCTTC.